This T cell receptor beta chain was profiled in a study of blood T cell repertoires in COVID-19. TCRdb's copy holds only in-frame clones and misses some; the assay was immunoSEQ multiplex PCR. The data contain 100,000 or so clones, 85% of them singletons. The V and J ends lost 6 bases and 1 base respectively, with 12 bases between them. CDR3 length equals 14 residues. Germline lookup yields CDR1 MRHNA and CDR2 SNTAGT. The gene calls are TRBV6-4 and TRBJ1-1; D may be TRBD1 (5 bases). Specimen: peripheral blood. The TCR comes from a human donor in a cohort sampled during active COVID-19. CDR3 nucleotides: TGTGCCAGCAGAGACGGACAATCGAACACTGAAGCTTTCTTT. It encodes CASRDGQSNTEAFF.